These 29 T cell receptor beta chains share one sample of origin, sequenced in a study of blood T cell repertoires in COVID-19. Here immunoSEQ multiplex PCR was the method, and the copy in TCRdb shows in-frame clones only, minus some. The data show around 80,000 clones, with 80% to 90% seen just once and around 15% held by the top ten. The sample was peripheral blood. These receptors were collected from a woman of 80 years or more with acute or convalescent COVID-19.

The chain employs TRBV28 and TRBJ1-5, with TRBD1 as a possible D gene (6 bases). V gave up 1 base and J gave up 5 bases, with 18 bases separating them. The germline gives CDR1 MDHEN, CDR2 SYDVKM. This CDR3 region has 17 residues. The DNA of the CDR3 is TGTGCCAGCAGTTTATCAACCGGACAGTCCTCCTATCAGCCCCAGCATTTT. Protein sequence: CASSLSTGQSSYQPQHF.

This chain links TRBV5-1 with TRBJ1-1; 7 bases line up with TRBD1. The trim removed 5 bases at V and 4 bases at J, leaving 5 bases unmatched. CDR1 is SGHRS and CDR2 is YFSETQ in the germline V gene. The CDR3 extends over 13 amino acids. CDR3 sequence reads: CASSPDRVTEAFF. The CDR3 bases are TGCGCCAGCAGTCCCGACAGGGTCACTGAAGCTTTCTTT.

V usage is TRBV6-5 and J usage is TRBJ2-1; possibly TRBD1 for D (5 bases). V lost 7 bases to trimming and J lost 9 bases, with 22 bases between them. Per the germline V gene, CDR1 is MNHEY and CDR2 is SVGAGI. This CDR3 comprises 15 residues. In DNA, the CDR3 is TGTGCCAGCAAGCAAGATAGGGCAGGGTTGAGTGAGCAGTTCTTC. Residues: CASKQDRAGLSEQFF.

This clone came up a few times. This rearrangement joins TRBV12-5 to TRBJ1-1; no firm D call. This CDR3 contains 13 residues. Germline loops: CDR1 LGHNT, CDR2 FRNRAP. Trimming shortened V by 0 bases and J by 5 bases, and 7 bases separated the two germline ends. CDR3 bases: TGTGCTAGTGGTTTGGTACGCGGAACTGAAGCTTTCTTT. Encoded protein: CASGLVRGTEAFF. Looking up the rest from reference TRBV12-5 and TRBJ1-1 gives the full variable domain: DARVTQTPRHKVTEMGQEVTMRCQPILGHNTVFWYRQTMMQGLELLAYFRNRAPLDDSGMPKDRFSAEMPDATLATLKIQPSEPRDSAVYFCASGLVRGTEAFFGQGTRLTVV.

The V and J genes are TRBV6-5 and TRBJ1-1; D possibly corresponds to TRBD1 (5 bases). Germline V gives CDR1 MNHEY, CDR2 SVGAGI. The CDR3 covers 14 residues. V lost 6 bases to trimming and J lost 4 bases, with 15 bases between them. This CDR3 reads CASSPGLRITEAFF. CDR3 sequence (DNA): TGTGCCAGCAGCCCGGGACTCAGGATCACTGAAGCTTTCTTT.

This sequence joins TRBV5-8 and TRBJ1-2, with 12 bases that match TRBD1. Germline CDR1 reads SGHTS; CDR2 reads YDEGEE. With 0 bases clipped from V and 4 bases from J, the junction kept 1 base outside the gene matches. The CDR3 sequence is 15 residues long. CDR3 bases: TGTGCCAGCAGCTTGGAGGGACAGGGGGCCTATGGCTACACCTTC. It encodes CASSLEGQGAYGYTF.

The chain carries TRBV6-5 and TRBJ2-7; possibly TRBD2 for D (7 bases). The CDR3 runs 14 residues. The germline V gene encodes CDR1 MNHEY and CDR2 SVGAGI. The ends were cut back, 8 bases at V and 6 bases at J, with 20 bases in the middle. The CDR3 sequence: CASEGLGGRREQYF. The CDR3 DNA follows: TGTGCCAGCGAGGGACTCGGGGGGCGTCGCGAGCAGTACTTC.

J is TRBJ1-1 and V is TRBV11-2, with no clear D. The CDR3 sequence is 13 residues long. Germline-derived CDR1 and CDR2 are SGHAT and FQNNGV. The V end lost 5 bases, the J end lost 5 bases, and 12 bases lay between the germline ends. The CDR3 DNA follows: TGTGCCAGCAGCCTAATCCGAGGGACTGAAGCTTTCTTT. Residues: CASSLIRGTEAFF.

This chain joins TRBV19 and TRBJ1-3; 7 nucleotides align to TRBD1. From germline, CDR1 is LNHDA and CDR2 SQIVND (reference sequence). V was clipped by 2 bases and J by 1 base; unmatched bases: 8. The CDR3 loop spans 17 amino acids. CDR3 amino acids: CASSISRTGPSGNTIYF. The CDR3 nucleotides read TGTGCCAGTAGTATATCCAGGACAGGCCCTTCTGGAAACACCATATATTTT.

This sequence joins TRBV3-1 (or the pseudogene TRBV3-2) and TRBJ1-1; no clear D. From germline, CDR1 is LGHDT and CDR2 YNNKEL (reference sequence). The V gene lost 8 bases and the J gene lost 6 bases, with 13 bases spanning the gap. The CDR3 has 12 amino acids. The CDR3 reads CASSGEVPEAFF. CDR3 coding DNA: TGTGCCAGCTCCGGGGAGGTACCTGAAGCTTTCTTT.

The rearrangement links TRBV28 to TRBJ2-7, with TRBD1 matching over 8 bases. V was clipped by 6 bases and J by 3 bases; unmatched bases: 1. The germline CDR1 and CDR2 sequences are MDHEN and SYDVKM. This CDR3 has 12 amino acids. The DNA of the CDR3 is TGTGCCAGCAGGACAGGGGACTACGAGCAGTACTTC. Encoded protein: CASRTGDYEQYF.

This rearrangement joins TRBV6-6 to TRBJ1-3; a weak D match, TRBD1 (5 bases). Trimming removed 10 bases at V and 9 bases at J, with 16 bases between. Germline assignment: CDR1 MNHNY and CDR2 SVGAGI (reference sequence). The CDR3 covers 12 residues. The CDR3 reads CATVDSPGTIYF. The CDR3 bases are TGTGCCACCGTAGACAGCCCGGGCACCATATATTTT.

Written as DNA, the CDR3 is TGTGCCAGCAGCCCAACAGGGGGCCGGGGCTACACCTTC. It translates to CASSPTGGRGYTF. The genes are TRBV7-3 and TRBJ1-2; 9 bases match TRBD1. The CDR3 runs to 13 residues. Germline V CDR1 and CDR2: SGHTA, FQGTGA. The trim removed 5 bases at V and 8 bases at J, leaving 6 bases unmatched. Looking up the rest from reference TRBV7-3 and TRBJ1-2 gives the full variable domain: GAGVSQTPSNKVTEKGKYVELRCDPISGHTALYWYRQSLGQGPEFLIYFQGTGAADDSGLPNDRFFAVRPEGSVSTLKIQRTERGDSAVYLCASSPTGGRGYTFGSGTRLTVV.

In nucleotides, the CDR3 is TGTGCCACCAGCGAAACAGGGAATAGTGGCTACACCTTC. This gives the protein CATSETGNSGYTF. The chain recombines TRBV24-1 with TRBJ1-2; maybe TRBD1 (6 bases). The V gene lost 7 bases and the J gene lost 7 bases, with 15 bases spanning the gap. The CDR3 totals 13 residues. Germline CDR1 KGHDR, CDR2 SFDVKD.

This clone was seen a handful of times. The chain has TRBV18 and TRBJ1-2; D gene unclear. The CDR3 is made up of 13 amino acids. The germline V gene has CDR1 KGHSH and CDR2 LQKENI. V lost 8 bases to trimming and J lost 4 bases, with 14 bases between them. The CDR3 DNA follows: TGTGCCAGCCAGGAAGGTTATGCCTATGGCTACACCTTC. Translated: CASQEGYAYGYTF.

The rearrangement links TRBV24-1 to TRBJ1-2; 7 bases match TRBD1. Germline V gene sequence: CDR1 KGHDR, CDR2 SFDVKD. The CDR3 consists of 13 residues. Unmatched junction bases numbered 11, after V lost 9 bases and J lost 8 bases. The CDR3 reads CATGRQGGEGYTF. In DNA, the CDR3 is TGTGCCACCGGAAGACAGGGAGGTGAAGGCTACACCTTC.

The CDR3 protein is CASRASGGVGFF. The CDR3 nucleotides are TGTGCCAGCAGGGCTAGCGGGGGGGTCGGCTTCTTC. The chain carries TRBV2 and TRBJ2-1; 12 positions agree with TRBD2. The length of the CDR3 is 12 residues. The ends lost 6 bases at V and 16 bases at J; junction bases unmatched: 7. Germline V gene data show CDR1 as SNHLY and CDR2 as FYNNEI.

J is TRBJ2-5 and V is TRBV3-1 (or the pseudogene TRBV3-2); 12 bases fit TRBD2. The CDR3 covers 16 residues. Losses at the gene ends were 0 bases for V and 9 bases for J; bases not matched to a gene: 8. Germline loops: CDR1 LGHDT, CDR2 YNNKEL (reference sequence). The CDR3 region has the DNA TGTGCCAGCAGCCAAGAACAGATGACTAGCGGGGGCGCCCAGTACTTC. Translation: CASSQEQMTSGGAQYF.

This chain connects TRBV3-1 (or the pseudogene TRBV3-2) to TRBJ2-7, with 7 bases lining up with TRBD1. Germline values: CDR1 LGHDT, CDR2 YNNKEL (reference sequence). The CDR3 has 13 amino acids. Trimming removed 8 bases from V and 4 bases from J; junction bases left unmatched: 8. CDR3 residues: CASGRDRQYEQYF. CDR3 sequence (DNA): TGTGCCAGCGGCCGGGACAGACAATACGAGCAGTACTTC.

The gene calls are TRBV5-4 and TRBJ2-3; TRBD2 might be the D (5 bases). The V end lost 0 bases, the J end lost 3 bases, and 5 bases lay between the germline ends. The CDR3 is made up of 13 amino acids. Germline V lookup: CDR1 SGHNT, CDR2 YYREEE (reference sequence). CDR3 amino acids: CASSLGGTDTQYF. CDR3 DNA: TGTGCCAGCAGCTTGGGAGGGACAGATACGCAGTATTTT. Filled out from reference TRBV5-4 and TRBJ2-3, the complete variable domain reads ETGVTQSPTHLIKTRGQQVTLRCSSQSGHNTVSWYQQALGQGPQFIFQYYREEENGRGNFPPRFSGLQFPNYSSELNVNALELDDSALYLCASSLGGTDTQYFGPGTRLTVL.

The CDR3 region is CASSQGGAGYTF. DNA of the CDR3: TGTGCCAGCAGCCAAGGGGGCGCAGGCTACACCTTC. The chain uses TRBV3-1 (or the pseudogene TRBV3-2) and TRBJ1-2; D is possibly TRBD1 (5 bases). Germline CDR1 LGHDT, CDR2 YNNKEL (reference sequence). The CDR3 runs to 12 residues. V lost 1 base and J lost 8, with 8 bases in between.

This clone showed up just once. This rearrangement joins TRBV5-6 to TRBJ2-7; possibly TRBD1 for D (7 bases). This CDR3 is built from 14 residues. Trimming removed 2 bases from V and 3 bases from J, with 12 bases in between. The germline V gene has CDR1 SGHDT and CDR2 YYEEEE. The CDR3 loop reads CASSFPGGSYEQYF. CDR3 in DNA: TGTGCCAGCAGCTTCCCAGGGGGGAGCTACGAGCAGTACTTC.

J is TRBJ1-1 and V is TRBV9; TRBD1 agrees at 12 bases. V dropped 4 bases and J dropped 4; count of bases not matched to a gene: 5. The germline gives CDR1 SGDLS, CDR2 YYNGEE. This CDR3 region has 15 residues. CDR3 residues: CASSPPGQGATEAFF. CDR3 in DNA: TGTGCCAGCAGCCCCCCGGGACAGGGGGCCACTGAAGCTTTCTTT.

The CDR3 loop is CASSVVTSQGEQFF. DNA of the CDR3: TGTGCCAGCAGCGTAGTGACTAGCCAGGGTGAGCAGTTCTTC. V gene TRBV9 combines with J gene TRBJ2-1; 7 bases are a match to TRBD2. Germline CDR1 is SGDLS and CDR2 is YYNGEE. The CDR3 length is 14 residues. J was trimmed by 9 bases and V by 0 bases; bases with no gene match: 6.

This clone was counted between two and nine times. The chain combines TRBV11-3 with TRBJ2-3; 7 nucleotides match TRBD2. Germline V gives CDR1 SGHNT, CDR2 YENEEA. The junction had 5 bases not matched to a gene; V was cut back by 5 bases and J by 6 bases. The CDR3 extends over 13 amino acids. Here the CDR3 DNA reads TGTGCCAGCAGCCGCGGGGGTACGGATACGCAGTATTTT. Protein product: CASSRGGTDTQYF.

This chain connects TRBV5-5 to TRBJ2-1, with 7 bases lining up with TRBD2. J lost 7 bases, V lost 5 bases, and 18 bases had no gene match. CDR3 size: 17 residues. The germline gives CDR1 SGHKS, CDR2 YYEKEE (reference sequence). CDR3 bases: TGTGCCAGCAGTCGGATGTTCTCGGGGGGTGTATTGAATGAGCAGTTCTTC. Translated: CASSRMFSGGVLNEQFF. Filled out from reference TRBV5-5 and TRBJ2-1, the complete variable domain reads DAGVTQSPTHLIKTRGQQVTLRCSPISGHKSVSWYQQVLGQGPQFIFQYYEKEERGRGNFPDRFSARQFPNYSSELNVNALLLGDSALYLCASSRMFSGGVLNEQFFGPGTRLTVL.

CDR3 protein: CAWSPGGDEQFF. The CDR3 nucleotides are TGTGCCTGGAGTCCAGGGGGCGATGAGCAGTTCTTC. This chain uses TRBV30 with TRBJ2-1, with 8 bases matching TRBD1. The CDR3 extends over 12 amino acids. V shed 2 bases and J 8 bases; nucleotides not matched to a gene: 2. Germline CDR1 and CDR2: GTSNPN and SVGIG (reference sequence).

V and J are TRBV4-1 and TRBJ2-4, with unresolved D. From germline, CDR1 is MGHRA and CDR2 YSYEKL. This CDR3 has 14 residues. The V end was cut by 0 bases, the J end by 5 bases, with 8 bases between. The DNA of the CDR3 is TGCGCCAGCAGCCAAGATTCGTCGGAAAACATTCAGTACTTC. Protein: CASSQDSSENIQYF.

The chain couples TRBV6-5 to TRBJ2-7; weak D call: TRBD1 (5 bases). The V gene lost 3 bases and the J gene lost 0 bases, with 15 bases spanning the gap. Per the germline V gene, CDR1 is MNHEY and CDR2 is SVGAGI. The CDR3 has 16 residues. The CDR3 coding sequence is TGTGCCAGCAGTTATTTCGACAGCCTGAGCTCCTACGAGCAGTACTTC. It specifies CASSYFDSLSSYEQYF.